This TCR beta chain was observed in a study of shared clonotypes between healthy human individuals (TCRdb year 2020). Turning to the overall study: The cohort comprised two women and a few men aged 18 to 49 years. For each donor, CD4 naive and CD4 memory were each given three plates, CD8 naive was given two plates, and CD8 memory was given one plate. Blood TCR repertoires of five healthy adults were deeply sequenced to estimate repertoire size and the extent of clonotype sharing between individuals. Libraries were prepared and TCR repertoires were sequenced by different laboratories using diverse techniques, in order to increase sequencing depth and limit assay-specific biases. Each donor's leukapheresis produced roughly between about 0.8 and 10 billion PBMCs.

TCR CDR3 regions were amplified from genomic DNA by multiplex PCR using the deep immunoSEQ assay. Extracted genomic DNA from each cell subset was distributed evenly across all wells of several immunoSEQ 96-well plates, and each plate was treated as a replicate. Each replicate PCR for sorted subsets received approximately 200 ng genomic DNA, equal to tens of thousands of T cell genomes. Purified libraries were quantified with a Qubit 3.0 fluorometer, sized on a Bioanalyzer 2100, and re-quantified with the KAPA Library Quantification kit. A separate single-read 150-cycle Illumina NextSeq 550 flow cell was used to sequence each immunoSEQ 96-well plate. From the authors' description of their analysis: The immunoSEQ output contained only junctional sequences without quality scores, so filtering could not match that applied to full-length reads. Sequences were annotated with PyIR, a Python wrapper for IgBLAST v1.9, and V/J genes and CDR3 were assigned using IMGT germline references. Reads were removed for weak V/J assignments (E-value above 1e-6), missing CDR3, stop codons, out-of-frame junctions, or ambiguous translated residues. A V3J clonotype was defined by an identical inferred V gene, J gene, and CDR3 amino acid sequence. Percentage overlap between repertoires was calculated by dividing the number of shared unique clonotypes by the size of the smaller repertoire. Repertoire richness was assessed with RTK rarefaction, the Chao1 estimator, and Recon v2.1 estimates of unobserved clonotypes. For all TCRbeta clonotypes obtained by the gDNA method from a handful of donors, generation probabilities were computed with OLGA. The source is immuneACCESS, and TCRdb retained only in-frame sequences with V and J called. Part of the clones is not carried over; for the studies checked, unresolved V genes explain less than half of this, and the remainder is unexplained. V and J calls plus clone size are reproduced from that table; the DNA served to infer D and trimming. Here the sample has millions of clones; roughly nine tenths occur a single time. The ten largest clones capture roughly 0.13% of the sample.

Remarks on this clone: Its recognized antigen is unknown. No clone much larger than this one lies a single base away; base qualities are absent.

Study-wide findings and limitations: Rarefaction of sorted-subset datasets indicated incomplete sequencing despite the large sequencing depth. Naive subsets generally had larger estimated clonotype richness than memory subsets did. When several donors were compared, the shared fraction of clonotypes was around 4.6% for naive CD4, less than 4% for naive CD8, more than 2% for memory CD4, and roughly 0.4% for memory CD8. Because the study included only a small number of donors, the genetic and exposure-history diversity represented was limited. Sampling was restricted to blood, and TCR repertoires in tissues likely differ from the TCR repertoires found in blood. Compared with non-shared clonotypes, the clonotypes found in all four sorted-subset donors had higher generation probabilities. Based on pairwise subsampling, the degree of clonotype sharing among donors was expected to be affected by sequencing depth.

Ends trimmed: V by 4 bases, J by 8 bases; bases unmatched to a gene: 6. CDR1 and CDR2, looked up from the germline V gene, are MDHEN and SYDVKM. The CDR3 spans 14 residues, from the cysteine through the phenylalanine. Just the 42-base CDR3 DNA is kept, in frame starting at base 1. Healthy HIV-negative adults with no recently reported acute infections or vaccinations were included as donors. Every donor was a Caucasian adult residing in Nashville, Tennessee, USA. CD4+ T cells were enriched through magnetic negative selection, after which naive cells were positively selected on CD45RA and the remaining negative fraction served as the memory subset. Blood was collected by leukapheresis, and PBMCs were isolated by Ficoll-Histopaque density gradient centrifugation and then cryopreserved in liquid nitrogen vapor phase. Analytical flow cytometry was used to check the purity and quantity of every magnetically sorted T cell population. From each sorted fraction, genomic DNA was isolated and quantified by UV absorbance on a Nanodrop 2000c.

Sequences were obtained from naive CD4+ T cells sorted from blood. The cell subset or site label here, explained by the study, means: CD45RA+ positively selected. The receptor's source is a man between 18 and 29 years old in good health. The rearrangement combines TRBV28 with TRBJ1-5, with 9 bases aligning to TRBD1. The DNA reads TGTGCCAGCAGTTCGGGACAGGGAAAGAAGCCCCAGCATTTT. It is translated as CASSSGQGKKPQHF. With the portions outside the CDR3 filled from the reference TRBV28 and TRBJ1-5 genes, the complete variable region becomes DVKVTQSSRYLVKRTGEKVFLECVQDMDHENMFWYRQDPGLGLRLIYFSYDVKMKEKGDIPEGYSVSREKKERFSLILESASTNQTSMYLCASSSGQGKKPQHFGDGTRLSIL.